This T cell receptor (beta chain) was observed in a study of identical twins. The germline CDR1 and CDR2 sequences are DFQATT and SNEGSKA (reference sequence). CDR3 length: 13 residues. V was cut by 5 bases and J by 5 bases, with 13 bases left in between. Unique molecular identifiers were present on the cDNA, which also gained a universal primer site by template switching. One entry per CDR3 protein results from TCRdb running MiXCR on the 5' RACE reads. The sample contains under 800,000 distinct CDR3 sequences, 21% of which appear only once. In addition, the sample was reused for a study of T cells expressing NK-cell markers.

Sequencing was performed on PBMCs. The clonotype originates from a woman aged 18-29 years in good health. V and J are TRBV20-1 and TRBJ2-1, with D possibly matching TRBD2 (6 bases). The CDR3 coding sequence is TGCAGTGCTCGATTAGCGGCGGACAATGAGCAGTTCTTC. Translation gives CSARLAADNEQFF.